This T cell receptor (beta chain) was found in a study of blood T cell repertoires in COVID-19 (dated by TCRdb to 2020 to 2021). In terms of the full investigation: The collaborator samples originated in the United States, Italy and Spain and spanned the acute and convalescent phases of COVID-19. Deeply sampled blood TCRbeta repertoires from subjects exposed to, actively infected with, or recovered from COVID-19 were included in the dataset. The repertoires were released in a freely available public database intended as a resource for research on the immune response to SARS-CoV-2. Where available, HLA class I and class II types were taken from metadata supplied by the sample provider and were not determined by assay-based typing. The samples were drawn from two sources: the first 160 participants of the ongoing ImmuneRACE study, and over 1,000 subjects contributed by 6 global collaborators. The prospective study material was composed of cDNA or gDNA derived from T cells, B-cell-depleted T cells, or PBMCs. Nearly every sample came with metadata listing a de-identified subject ID, COVID-19 status, age in years and sex. Summary of the overall study and its limitations: The amount of clinical and demographic metadata varied by source and participant and was provided uncurated.

A word on this clone: Its antigen specificity is not known. There are no base qualities to consult, and no much larger clone falls within one base.

Trimming removed 5 bases from V and 0 bases from J; the gene matches leave 13 bases unexplained. In the germline V gene, CDR1 corresponds to SGHTS and CDR2 to YDEGEE. The CDR3, cysteine through phenylalanine, is 18 amino acids long. The only DNA kept is the CDR3, 54 bases in frame from the first base. The immunoSEQ Assay, a bias-controlled multiplex PCR, was used to amplify TCRbeta CDR3 regions from genomic DNA. Regarding the original processing steps: The number of nucleated cells in each sample was estimated by amplification of reference gene primers within the assay. Sequence reads were collapsed and filtered to measure the absolute abundance of every unique TCRbeta CDR3 rearrangement. Productive Simpson clonality was computed per sample as the square root of Simpson's diversity index over productive rearrangements. Held by TCRdb, this immuneACCESS table contains in-frame sequences only and omits some clones. Under half of the omission traces to an unresolved V gene where checked; the cause of the rest is unknown. V and J calls and clone size are given by that table; D and trimming were obtained from the DNA. The sample table contains about 370,000 clones; only one count was recorded for nearly 90% of them. 6% to 7.5% of the sample comes from the top ten.

Whole blood was collected in K2EDTA tubes by collaborating institutions according to the institutions' own protocols. For TCRbeta analysis, collaborators shipped samples in one of three forms: frozen whole blood, isolated PBMCs, or DNA extracted from either of those sample types. The V gene is TRBV5-8 and the J gene is TRBJ2-7; 11 bases in the middle match TRBD2. The specimen was peripheral blood. This TCR derives from a man between 18 and 35 years old with active or convalescent COVID-19. The CDR3 in this case is CASSHDGTSGIGSYEQYF. The nucleotides are TGTGCCAGCAGTCATGATGGGACTAGCGGAATAGGCTCCTACGAGCAGTACTTC.